This T cell receptor beta chain was profiled in a study of cytomegalovirus exposure and HLA in healthy donors. Points from the study as a whole: In a later analysis, compared with equally common non-associated chains, HLA-associated beta chains were more expanded. TCR beta sequences reportedly predicted most subjects' HLA-A and HLA-B alleles accurately.

Looked up from germline, CDR1 is SQVTM and CDR2 is ANQGSEA. V lost 4 bases, J lost 7 bases, and 9 bases stayed unmatched. This CDR3 spans 15 amino acids. PCR involved 60 Vbeta and 13 Jbeta primers. The assay was immunoSEQ multiplex PCR, and TCRdb's table has in-frame clones only and misses some. In the table there are some 120,000 clones, over 60% of which are singletons. On this clone itself: Its antigen is undetermined.

J is TRBJ2-4 and V is TRBV29-1; 11 positions match TRBD2. This TCR came from a female donor in good health and CMV-seronegative. The source material was PBMCs. The CDR3 DNA sequence: TGCAGCGTTGGTCCCCTAGCGGGGGGCGGGAACATTCAGTACTTC. It specifies CSVGPLAGGGNIQYF.